A single sample is the source of the 28 T cell receptor beta chains below, sequenced in a study of human T cells and chemical hapten exposure. Specified time point: patch test 1, 2 weeks after DPC sensitization. The sample's treatment: therapeutic diphenylcyclopropenone sensitization with weekly scalp DPC. TCRdb redid the calling of the RACE reads with MiXCR, one entry per CDR3 protein. The sample has approximately 100,000 distinct CDR3 sequences; around 10% are singletons. Sequences were derived from whole blood, sampled in connection with sensitization to the hapten diphenylcyclopropenone (DPC). Receptors were obtained from a woman aged 40 to 50 with alopecia areata. Some clones in this sample may be carry-over from other donors' samples.

This clonotype was counted between two and nine times. The J gene is TRBJ2-7, the V gene TRBV29-1; 9 bases are shared with TRBD1. This CDR3 is built from 15 residues. Germline V gene sequence: CDR1 SQVTM, CDR2 ANQGSEA. V shed 6 bases, J shed 4 bases, and the junction held 13 bases outside the gene matches. CDR3: CSVRIGRDRVYEQYF. Here the CDR3 DNA reads TGCAGCGTACGAATCGGTCGGGACAGGGTATACGAGCAGTACTTC.

Points on this clonotype: A read error is possible here, since a much larger clone lies one base away. The chain employs TRBV5-5 and TRBJ2-1; D perhaps matches TRBD2 (5 bases). CDR1 and CDR2 (germline): SGHKS, YYEKEE (reference sequence). The CDR3 runs to 15 residues. CDR3 sequence reads: CASKIDLAVYNEKFF. The CDR3 nucleotides read TGTGCCAGCAAGATCGACCTAGCCGTATACAATGAGAAGTTCTTC.

This clonotype was detected many times. The chain links TRBV6-6 to TRBJ1-3; TRBD1 matches 10 bases. The germline V gene encodes CDR1 MNHNY and CDR2 SVGAGI (reference sequence). V dropped 0 bases and J dropped 5; count of bases not matched to a gene: 7. The CDR3 runs 17 residues. The CDR3 region is CASSYSGRQGARNTIYF. The CDR3, as DNA: TGTGCCAGCAGTTACTCAGGGCGACAGGGGGCAAGAAACACCATATATTTT.

This chain connects TRBV6-5 to TRBJ1-2, with TRBD1 matching 8 bases. V gave up 7 bases and J gave up 7 bases; unmatched junction bases: 17. Germline CDR1 reads MNHEY; CDR2 reads SVGAGI. This CDR3 spans 16 amino acids. This CDR3 is CASKGDRMARDVGYTF. The CDR3 nucleotides read TGTGCCAGCAAGGGGGACAGGATGGCGAGGGATGTTGGCTACACCTTC.

There are many counts of this clonotype. The gene calls are TRBV5-1 and TRBJ1-1; D is uncertain. The CDR3 is 13 residues long. The germline V gene has CDR1 SGHRS and CDR2 YFSETQ. The V end was cut by 3 bases, the J end by 2 bases, with 8 bases between. CDR3 nucleotide sequence: TGCGCCAGCAGCTCCCCGCGCAACACTGAAGCTTTCTTT. Its protein is CASSSPRNTEAFF.

V is TRBV11-2 and J is TRBJ2-1, with D perhaps matching TRBD1 (6 bases). The CDR3 has 17 amino acids. V was pared by 7 bases and J by 0 bases, with 19 bases between. Germline CDR1 SGHAT, CDR2 FQNNGV. The CDR3 nucleotides are TGTGCCAGCACCCCGGGACAACTGAAAAGCTCCTACAATGAGCAGTTCTTC. This codes for CASTPGQLKSSYNEQFF. Based on the CDR3 plus reference TRBV11-2 and TRBJ2-1, the full variable domain is EAGVAQSPRYKIIEKRQSVAFWCNPISGHATLYWYQQILGQGPKLLIQFQNNGVVDDSQLPKDRFSAERLKGVDSTLKIQPAKLEDSAVYLCASTPGQLKSSYNEQFFGPGTRLTVL.

The chain uses TRBV2 and TRBJ1-2, with 9 positions matching TRBD1. Unmatched junction bases numbered 6, after V lost 6 bases and J lost 13 bases. The CDR3 spans 11 residues. In germline, CDR1 is SNHLY, CDR2 FYNNEI. The CDR3 loop is CASSRDRVTTF. In DNA form, the CDR3 reads TGTGCCAGCAGCCGGGACAGGGTCACCACCTTC.

The table lists this clonotype with a few counts. The V call is TRBV11-2, the J call TRBJ1-1; D perhaps matches TRBD1 (5 bases). CDR1 is SGHAT and CDR2 is FQNNGV in the germline V gene. The CDR3 is 12 amino acids. V was trimmed by 4 bases and J by 11 bases, leaving 14 bases between them. The CDR3 loop is CASSSNRFGAFF. In DNA form, the CDR3 reads TGTGCCAGCAGCTCTAACAGGTTCGGTGCTTTCTTT. The full variable domain, completed using reference TRBV11-2 and TRBJ1-1, is EAGVAQSPRYKIIEKRQSVAFWCNPISGHATLYWYQQILGQGPKLLIQFQNNGVVDDSQLPKDRFSAERLKGVDSTLKIQPAKLEDSAVYLCASSSNRFGAFFGQGTRLTVV.

This clonotype was detected many times. The chain has TRBV5-1 and TRBJ2-3; TRBD1 or TRBD2 may be the D gene (5 bases each). The CDR3 totals 17 residues. The germline V gene encodes CDR1 SGHRS and CDR2 YFSETQ. V gave up 3 bases and J gave up 0 bases, with 17 bases separating them. CDR3 DNA sequence: TGCGCCAGCAGCTCCCTGGGGCGGGCTAGAAGCACAGATACGCAGTATTTT. Residues: CASSSLGRARSTDTQYF.

The table lists this clonotype with a few counts. V and J are TRBV5-1 and TRBJ2-1, with 10 nucleotides matching TRBD2. The CDR3 contains 15 residues. The germline V gene encodes CDR1 SGHRS and CDR2 YFSETQ. Trimming took 3 bases from V and 8 from J; bases not matched to a gene: 8. The CDR3 DNA reads TGCGCCAGCAGCTCTCTAGCGGGAGTGTTCCATGAGCAGTTCTTC. This encodes CASSSLAGVFHEQFF.

Only a few counts were recorded for this clonotype. The V call is TRBV4-1, the J call TRBJ2-1, with TRBD2 matching 12 bases. The CDR3 has 21 residues. Unmatched junction bases numbered 12, after V lost 0 bases and J lost 0 bases. Looked up from germline, CDR1 is MGHRA and CDR2 is YSYEKL. The DNA for the CDR3 is TGCGCCAGCAGCCAAGAGAAGACTAGCGGGAGTCTGGGGGACTCCTACAATGAGCAGTTCTTC. It yields the protein CASSQEKTSGSLGDSYNEQFF.

The table lists this clonotype with many counts. The chain employs TRBV6-6 and TRBJ1-5; 9 nucleotides align to TRBD1. There are 14 residues in the CDR3. Germline-derived CDR1 and CDR2 are MNHNY and SVGAGI (reference sequence). V lost 6 bases and J lost 2; bases outside the gene matches: 2. The CDR3 DNA sequence: TGTGCCAGCAGACAGGGGGCTGGCAATCAGCCCCAGCATTTT. It is translated as CASRQGAGNQPQHF.

The table lists this clonotype with many counts. The CDR3 is CATSGDRGVYYGYTF. For the CDR3, the DNA is TGTGCCACCAGCGGCGACAGGGGGGTATACTATGGCTACACCTTC. The chain combines TRBV15 with TRBJ1-2, with 9 positions matching TRBD1. Germline loops: CDR1 LNHNV, CDR2 YYDKDF (reference sequence). The CDR3 spans 15 residues. The V and J ends lost 5 bases and 3 bases, in that order; junction bases with no gene match: 7.

This clonotype has just one count. V gene TRBV20-1 combines with J gene TRBJ1-1, with 9 nucleotides matching TRBD1. The CDR3 has 14 residues. The V and J ends lost 2 bases and 4 bases, in that order; junction bases with no gene match: 5. Germline V lookup: CDR1 DFQATT, CDR2 SNEGSKA (reference sequence). The DNA of the CDR3 is TGCAGTGCTAGATCCGGGACAGGGAGCACTGAAGCTTTCTTT. This sequence encodes CSARSGTGSTEAFF.

The chain couples TRBV20-1 to TRBJ2-1, with D perhaps matching TRBD2 (7 bases). This CDR3 region has 14 residues. Trimming pared 3 bases from V and 2 bases from J, leaving 11 bases between. Germline V gene data show CDR1 as DFQATT and CDR2 as SNEGSKA (reference sequence). This chain's CDR3 is CSASRGGAYNEQFF. CDR3 bases: TGCAGTGCTAGTCGAGGGGGGGCCTACAATGAGCAGTTCTTC.

This clonotype was recorded a few times. This rearrangement joins TRBV6-5 to TRBJ2-7, with D possibly called TRBD1 or TRBD2 (5 bases each). CDR1 is MNHEY, CDR2 SVGAGI, per germline. The germline V and J ends were trimmed by 7 bases and 4 bases, with 17 bases remaining between them. This CDR3 is 14 amino acids long. CDR3: CASTPGGSKYEQYF. CDR3 in DNA: TGTGCCAGCACCCCTGGGGGAAGTAAGTACGAGCAGTACTTC.

The DNA for the CDR3 is TGCGCCAGCAGTGCTAAGATGAACACTGAAGCTTTCTTT. Translated, it gives CASSAKMNTEAFF. This chain connects TRBV10-1 to TRBJ1-1; D gene unclear. The germline V gene encodes CDR1 WNHNN and CDR2 SYGVQD (reference sequence). The length of the CDR3 is 13 residues. Trimming cost V 4 bases and J 0 bases, with 6 bases left between them.

The chain has TRBV11-2 and TRBJ2-3; TRBD2 matches at 7 bases. The CDR3 length is 21 residues. The germline V gene encodes CDR1 SGHAT and CDR2 FQNNGV. V trimming: 5 bases; J trimming: 0 bases; junction bases outside the gene matches: 23. In DNA, the CDR3 is TGTGCCAGCAGCCGACTCCGACCGAGGGGCGGGAGTTTTCATAGCACAGATACGCAGTATTTT. Protein product: CASSRLRPRGGSFHSTDTQYF.

This clonotype was counted between two and nine times. The genes are TRBV9 and TRBJ1-1; the D gene is possibly TRBD1 (6 bases). V was pared by 0 bases and J by 0 bases, with 6 bases between. Germline values: CDR1 SGDLS, CDR2 YYNGEE. This CDR3 is 14 amino acids long. The CDR3 region is CASSVGTVNTEAFF. In DNA, the CDR3 is TGTGCCAGCAGCGTAGGGACAGTGAACACTGAAGCTTTCTTT.

The chain recombines TRBV7-2 with TRBJ2-5, with 8 bases identical to TRBD1. CDR1 is SGHTA and CDR2 is FQGNSA in the germline V gene. V trimming: 5 bases; J trimming: 5 bases; junction bases outside the gene matches: 10. This CDR3 contains 15 residues. CDR3 nucleotides: TGTGCCAGCAGCCGTAAAACAGGGGGAGAGGAGACCCAGTACTTC. The encoded protein is CASSRKTGGEETQYF.

The rearrangement joins TRBV12-3 or TRBV12-4 to TRBJ2-7; D possibly corresponds to TRBD2 (6 bases). This CDR3 region has 10 residues. The ends were cut back, 11 bases at V and 6 bases at J, with 11 bases in the middle. CDR3 coding DNA: TGTGCCTCCTCCGGGGGCGAGCAGTACTTC. This encodes CASSGGEQYF.

This clonotype appeared a few times. The chain has TRBV7-9 and TRBJ2-2; 8 nucleotides line up with TRBD1. This CDR3 region has 16 residues. Trimming removed 6 bases from V and 7 bases from J; junction bases left unmatched: 13. Germline CDR1 and CDR2: SEHNR and FQNEAQ (reference sequence). Written as DNA, the CDR3 is TGTGCCAGCAGACCGGACAGGGCTGTCAAGAACGGGGAGCTGTTTTTT. It codes for CASRPDRAVKNGELFF.

This chain joins TRBV5-1 and TRBJ2-1; 9 nucleotides line up with TRBD2. Trimming cost V 5 bases and J 3 bases; bases outside gene matches: 12. Germline-derived CDR1 and CDR2 are SGHRS and YFSETQ. CDR3 length: 17 residues. For the CDR3, the DNA is TGCGCCAGCAGTCCAAAAGTACTAGCGGGTTTCTACAATGAGCAGTTCTTC. Translating it yields CASSPKVLAGFYNEQFF.

The chain couples TRBV12-3 or TRBV12-4 to TRBJ2-5, with 8 nucleotides matching TRBD2. V shed 6 bases and J 5 bases; nucleotides not matched to a gene: 5. The CDR3 extends over 13 amino acids. The CDR3: CASSRGGPETQYF. The CDR3 DNA sequence: TGTGCCAGCAGCCGGGGGGGCCCTGAGACCCAGTACTTC.

This clonotype showed up just a few times. The V call is TRBV2, the J call TRBJ2-3; 7 positions agree with TRBD2. Germline loops: CDR1 SNHLY, CDR2 FYNNEI. The CDR3 has 13 residues. V shed 6 bases, J shed 4 bases, and the junction held 4 bases outside the gene matches. The CDR3 region has the DNA TGTGCCAGCAGGCGGACTAGTTCAGATACGCAGTATTTT. It encodes CASRRTSSDTQYF.

The CDR3 protein is CASRINTGGEQYF. The CDR3 coding sequence is TGTGCCAGCAGGATAAATACAGGGGGCGAGCAGTACTTC. The V and J genes are TRBV6-2 or TRBV6-3 and TRBJ2-7, with 8 bases that match TRBD1. The CDR3 extends over 13 amino acids. Germline CDR1 MNHEY, CDR2 SVGEGT. V was pared by 6 bases and J by 6 bases, with 7 bases of the junction left unmatched.

This clonotype has just a few counts. This chain joins TRBV29-1 and TRBJ2-7; the match to TRBD1 covers 8 bases. Germline values: CDR1 SQVTM, CDR2 ANQGSEA. The trim removed 6 bases at V and 4 bases at J, leaving 8 bases unmatched. The CDR3 consists of 13 residues. Written as DNA, the CDR3 is TGCAGCGTCCTGGACAGGGTCTCTTACGAGCAGTACTTC. Protein: CSVLDRVSYEQYF.

This clonotype was seen more than once but under ten times. The chain couples TRBV20-1 to TRBJ2-7; D gene uncertain. The CDR3 extends over 13 amino acids. Trimming cost V 0 bases and J 1 base, with 7 bases left between them. Germline V gene lookup returns CDR1 DFQATT and CDR2 SNEGSKA (reference sequence). The CDR3 bases are TGCAGTGCTAGAGATTTAAATTCCTACGAGCAGTACTTC. It specifies CSARDLNSYEQYF.